Following are 22 T cell receptor beta chains from one sample sequenced in a study of control samples from healthy donors and cancer patients (dated by TCRdb to the early 2020s). Receptor amplification or capture employed the immunoSEQ multiplex PCR assay. As stored in TCRdb, this immuneACCESS dataset retains in-frame rearrangements with V and J assigned. A fraction of the clones does not appear; measured against another copy, unresolved V genes explain less than half of the discrepancy, and the remainder lacks a known reason. For this sample the table gives roughly 59,000 clones, of which 92% were detected only once. Approximately 1.5% of the sample comes from the top ten. The sample was PBMCs. These receptors originate from a man aged 40-50 years with colorectal cancer.

This clone was detected once. The CDR3: CASSLMGVVETQYF. The CDR3 DNA follows: TGCGCCAGCAGCTTGATGGGGGTTGTGGAGACCCAGTACTTC. V is TRBV5-1 and J is TRBJ2-5; either TRBD1 or TRBD2 may supply D (5 bases each). Between the trimmed V and J ends, which lost 1 base and 5 bases, there was a span of 12 bases. From germline, CDR1 is SGHRS and CDR2 YFSETQ. The CDR3 runs to 14 residues.

This rearrangement joins TRBV18 to TRBJ1-1, with TRBD1 matching over 7 bases. Unmatched junction bases numbered 6, after V lost 5 bases and J lost 3 bases. Germline CDR1 is KGHSH and CDR2 is LQKENI. The CDR3 is 14 amino acids. The CDR3 region has the DNA TGTGCCAGCTCAGGGACAGATGGGTACACTGAAGCTTTCTTT. Translation: CASSGTDGYTEAFF.

Here the CDR3 DNA reads TGCGCCAGCAGCCCCCGGACAGGGGGTCTGAACACTGAAGCTTTCTTT. Its translation is CASSPRTGGLNTEAFF. The chain uses TRBV5-1 and TRBJ1-1; 10 nucleotides line up with TRBD1. Germline V gives CDR1 SGHRS, CDR2 YFSETQ. With 4 bases clipped from V and 0 bases from J, the junction kept 6 bases outside the gene matches. The CDR3 sequence is 16 residues long.

This chain links TRBV27 with TRBJ1-2; no definite D call. Trimming left V 6 bases short and J 7 bases short, with 12 bases between. Germline V gene lookup returns CDR1 MNHEY and CDR2 SMNVEV (reference sequence). The CDR3 is 12 amino acids. CDR3 loop: CASRGDTVGYTF. For the CDR3, the DNA is TGTGCCAGCAGGGGTGACACGGTTGGCTACACCTTC.

J is TRBJ1-1 and V is TRBV7-3; no reliable D call. The CDR3 contains 16 residues. Trimming took 5 bases from V and 0 from J, leaving 16 bases between them. Looked up from germline, CDR1 is SGHTA and CDR2 is FQGTGA. CDR3 DNA sequence: TGTGCCAGCAGCCCAGCCCCTCGGGCTATGAACACTGAAGCTTTCTTT. Residues: CASSPAPRAMNTEAFF. Using reference TRBV7-3 and TRBJ1-1 for the parts outside the CDR3, the full variable domain is GAGVSQTPSNKVTEKGKYVELRCDPISGHTALYWYRQSLGQGPEFLIYFQGTGAADDSGLPNDRFFAVRPEGSVSTLKIQRTERGDSAVYLCASSPAPRAMNTEAFFGQGTRLTVV.

The chain has TRBV7-9 and TRBJ1-2, with D hard to call. The germline V gene has CDR1 SEHNR and CDR2 FQNEAQ (reference sequence). The CDR3 length is 16 residues. Trimming removed 0 bases at V and 4 bases at J, with 15 bases between. The CDR3 sequence is CASSLAQIHGLYGYTF. The CDR3, as DNA: TGTGCCAGCAGCTTAGCGCAGATTCATGGTCTCTATGGCTACACCTTC.

The chain couples TRBV6-1 to TRBJ1-1; D gene ambiguous. The CDR3 totals 13 residues. Germline V CDR1 and CDR2: MNHNS, SASEGT. Trimming pared 1 base from V and 1 base from J, leaving 4 bases between. DNA of the CDR3: TGTGCCAGCAGTGAAGGGGAGAACACTGAAGCTTTCTTT. The encoded protein is CASSEGENTEAFF.

The chain joins TRBV2 to TRBJ1-1; tentatively, D is TRBD1 (5 bases). The V gene's germline CDR1 is SNHLY and CDR2 FYNNEI. The CDR3 extends over 14 amino acids. Trimming left V 6 bases short and J 0 bases short, with 11 bases between. This chain's CDR3 is CASRYRDLNTEAFF. The DNA of the CDR3 is TGTGCCAGCAGATACCGGGACTTGAACACTGAAGCTTTCTTT.

This clone is a singleton in its sample. This chain uses TRBV16 with TRBJ2-1, with 9 bases aligning to TRBD1. In germline, CDR1 is KGHSY, CDR2 FQNENV. The CDR3 length is 18 residues. Losses at the gene ends were 2 bases for V and 2 bases for J; bases not matched to a gene: 10. CDR3 sequence: CASSQGTGHEIPYNEQFF. The CDR3, as DNA: TGTGCCAGCAGCCAAGGGACAGGGCACGAAATACCCTACAATGAGCAGTTCTTC.

The chain carries TRBV5-1 and TRBJ2-1; tentatively, D is TRBD1 or TRBD2 (5 bases each). This CDR3 is 15 amino acids long. From germline, CDR1 is SGHRS and CDR2 YFSETQ. Trimming took 5 bases from V and 3 from J, leaving 15 bases between them. The CDR3 region has the DNA TGCGCCAGCAGTTGGGGGTTTACCTACTACAATGAGCAGTTCTTC. Amino acid sequence: CASSWGFTYYNEQFF. Looking up the rest from reference TRBV5-1 and TRBJ2-1 gives the full variable domain: KAGVTQTPRYLIKTRGQQVTLSCSPISGHRSVSWYQQTPGQGLQFLFEYFSETQRNKGNFPGRFSGRQFSNSRSEMNVSTLELGDSALYLCASSWGFTYYNEQFFGPGTRLTVL.

The CDR3 DNA reads as TGCGCCAGCAGCCACGGTAGGGGTCTGAGGGATTCACCCCTCCACTTT. It specifies CASSHGRGLRDSPLHF. The chain is built from TRBV4-1 and TRBJ1-6, with D possibly TRBD1 on 5 matching bases. V gave up 3 bases and J gave up 8 bases, with 17 bases separating them. The length of the CDR3 is 16 residues. Germline V gene lookup returns CDR1 MGHRA and CDR2 YSYEKL.

The chain uses TRBV5-6 and TRBJ2-3; TRBD2 agrees at 11 bases. This CDR3 is 15 amino acids long. The junction had 6 bases not matched to a gene; V was cut back by 2 bases and J by 7 bases. CDR1 is SGHDT and CDR2 is YYEEEE in the germline V gene. The CDR3 loop is CASSLPSGGRNTQYF. The DNA for the CDR3 is TGTGCCAGCAGCTTACCTAGCGGGGGGAGGAATACGCAGTATTTT.

To note about this clone: Relative to the germline gene, one junction end is altered; a read error may explain this. V is TRBV4-2 and J is TRBJ1-1; 7 nucleotides line up with TRBD1. Germline V lookup: CDR1 LGHNA, CDR2 YNFKEQ. The CDR3 length is 15 residues. The CDR3 sequence: CAGSQPGQLNTEAFF. For the CDR3, the DNA is TGTGCCGGCAGCCAACCGGGACAGCTAAACACTGAAGCTTTCTTT.

CDR3 residues: CAWSFGGDGETQYF. CDR3 nucleotide sequence: TGTGCCTGGAGTTTCGGGGGGGACGGCGAGACCCAGTACTTC. The gene calls are TRBV30 and TRBJ2-5; 8 bases are a match to TRBD2. This CDR3 comprises 14 residues. J was trimmed by 5 bases and V by 2 bases; bases with no gene match: 7. The V gene's germline CDR1 is GTSNPN and CDR2 SVGIG (reference sequence).

The chain recombines TRBV5-4 with TRBJ1-2; D not resolved. The CDR3 sequence is 13 residues long. V was pared by 0 bases and J by 7 bases, with 10 bases between. CDR1 is SGHNT, CDR2 YYREEE, per germline (reference sequence). In nucleotides, the CDR3 is TGTGCCAGCAGCTTGGAGAGGGCTAGTGGCTACACCTTC. This gives the protein CASSLERASGYTF. The whole variable domain, remainder taken from reference TRBV5-4 and TRBJ1-2, is ETGVTQSPTHLIKTRGQQVTLRCSSQSGHNTVSWYQQALGQGPQFIFQYYREEENGRGNFPPRFSGLQFPNYSSELNVNALELDDSALYLCASSLERASGYTFGSGTRLTVV.

The gene calls are TRBV19 and TRBJ2-3; 7 bases are a match to TRBD2. J gave up 2 bases and V 5 bases, and 4 bases lay outside the gene matches. Germline CDR1 and CDR2: LNHDA and SQIVND (reference sequence). The CDR3 has 14 amino acids. The CDR3 region is CASSPGTNTDTQYF. The CDR3, as DNA: TGTGCCAGTAGTCCTGGGACTAACACAGATACGCAGTATTTT.

The V call is TRBV3-1 (or the pseudogene TRBV3-2), the J call TRBJ1-2; D possibly corresponds to TRBD1 (5 bases). Germline V lookup: CDR1 LGHDT, CDR2 YNNKEL (reference sequence). This CDR3 is built from 13 residues. Trimming removed 1 base at V and 4 bases at J, with 7 bases between. This chain's CDR3 is CASSQGQRYGYTF. The CDR3 nucleotides are TGTGCCAGCAGCCAAGGACAGCGCTATGGCTACACCTTC.

V usage is TRBV6-5 and J usage is TRBJ2-5; 10 bases map to TRBD2. The CDR3 is 15 residues long. Germline CDR1 is MNHEY and CDR2 is SVGAGI. V shed 7 bases and J 5 bases; nucleotides not matched to a gene: 10. The CDR3 region has the DNA TGTGCCAGCACCGAATGGAGCGGGGGGGCGGAGACCCAGTACTTC. It specifies CASTEWSGGAETQYF.

The genes are TRBV6-5 and TRBJ1-6; D not resolved. Trimming cost V 6 bases and J 12 bases, with 15 bases left between them. Germline-derived CDR1 and CDR2 are MNHEY and SVGAGI. The CDR3 has 13 residues. CDR3 in amino acids: CASREDLSVPLHF. CDR3 coding DNA: TGTGCCAGCAGAGAGGACTTAAGCGTACCCCTCCACTTT.

The chain carries TRBV7-7 and TRBJ2-5, with 7 positions matching TRBD1. The CDR3 spans 15 residues. Germline CDR1 and CDR2: SSHAT and FNYEAQ (reference sequence). Trimming cost V 4 bases and J 2 bases; bases outside gene matches: 7. DNA for the CDR3: TGTGCCAGCAGCTCCCTCCCAGGGGGACAAGAGACCCAGTACTTC. Protein: CASSSLPGGQETQYF.

This chain links TRBV5-4 with TRBJ2-1, with D tentatively TRBD1 (6 bases). The CDR3 extends over 14 amino acids. Trimming removed 2 bases at V and 5 bases at J, with 11 bases between. The germline V gene has CDR1 SGHNT and CDR2 YYREEE (reference sequence). CDR3 bases: TGTGCCAGCAGCTTAACCGGGACAAACAATGAGCAGTTCTTC. It is translated as CASSLTGTNNEQFF.

The rearrangement links TRBV3-1 (or the pseudogene TRBV3-2) to TRBJ2-5; unclear D gene. Germline V gives CDR1 LGHDT, CDR2 YNNKEL (reference sequence). The CDR3 extends over 13 amino acids. Trimming stripped 4 bases from V and 8 bases from J, with 14 bases between. For the CDR3, the DNA is TGTGCCAGCAGCCGCCTTTTGCAGATCACCCAGTACTTC. This gives the protein CASSRLLQITQYF.